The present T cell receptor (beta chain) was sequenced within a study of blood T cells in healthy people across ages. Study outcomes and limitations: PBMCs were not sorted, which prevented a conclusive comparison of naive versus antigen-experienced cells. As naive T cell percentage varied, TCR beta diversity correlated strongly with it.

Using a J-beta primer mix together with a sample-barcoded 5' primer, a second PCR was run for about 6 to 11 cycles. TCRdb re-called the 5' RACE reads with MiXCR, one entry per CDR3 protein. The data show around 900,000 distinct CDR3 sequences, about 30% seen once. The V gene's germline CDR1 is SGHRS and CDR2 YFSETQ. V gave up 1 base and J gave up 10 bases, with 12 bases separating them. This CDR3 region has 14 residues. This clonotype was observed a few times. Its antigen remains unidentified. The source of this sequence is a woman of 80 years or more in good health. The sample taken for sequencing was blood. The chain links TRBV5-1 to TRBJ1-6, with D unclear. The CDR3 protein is CASSLPGSGSPLHF. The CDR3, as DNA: TGCGCCAGCAGCTTGCCGGGGTCTGGGTCACCCCTCCACTTT.